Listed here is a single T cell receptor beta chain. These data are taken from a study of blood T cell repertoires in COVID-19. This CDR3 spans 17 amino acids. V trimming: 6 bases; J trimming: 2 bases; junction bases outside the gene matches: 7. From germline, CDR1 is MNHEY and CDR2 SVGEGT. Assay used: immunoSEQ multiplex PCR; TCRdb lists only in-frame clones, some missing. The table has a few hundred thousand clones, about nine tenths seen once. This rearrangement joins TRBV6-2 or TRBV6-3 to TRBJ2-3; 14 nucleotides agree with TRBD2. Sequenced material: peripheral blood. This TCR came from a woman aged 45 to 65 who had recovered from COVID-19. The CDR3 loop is CASSSGLAGAYTDTQYF. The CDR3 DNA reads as TGTGCCAGCAGCTCGGGACTAGCGGGGGCCTACACAGATACGCAGTATTTT.